This T cell receptor (beta chain) was identified during a study of identical twins (dated by TCRdb to 2016 to 2017). About the investigation overall: TCR alpha and beta repertoires from monozygotic twins, unrelated adults of various ages and cord blood were deep-sequenced to test whether fetal clonotypes persist. To rule out contamination, the twin experiments were replicated at different times with different library preparation protocols.

Preparation of the library involved 5' RACE. Sequencer: Illumina HiSeq 2000. Template switching added a universal primer binding site, and the final cDNA carried a unique molecular identifier that allowed TCR cDNA molecules to be counted accurately. Specific primers in the conserved constant-segment region were used to synthesize first-strand cDNA for TCR alpha and beta chains. To control for contamination, every cDNA library was double barcoded, receiving both a SMART-Mk sample barcode and Illumina barcodes. TruSeq adapter sequences along with Illumina sample barcodes were introduced in two successive PCR steps. The TCR alpha and beta cDNA libraries were sequenced on the Illumina HiSeq platform using custom primers. In the source study's methods: MiGEC processed the raw reads to extract unique molecular identifiers, while MiXCR was used to determine the CDR3 positions. Recombination models were inferred per individual with the repgenHMM and IGoR tools using an EM algorithm. Shared clonotypes were analyzed with the tcR package in R, and sharing was normalized by the product of cloneset sizes. Out-of-frame nonproductive sequences were analyzed to study raw recombination free of thymic and clonal selection effects. TCRdb cleaned the public reads at Q25 with fastp, built clones with MiXCR and kept in-frame beta chains. Every entry covers one CDR3 protein and lists the most common genes and DNA from its rows. TCRdb assigned the V and J calls; the authors' analysis was not used. The table for this sample lists around 510,000 distinct CDR3 sequences; roughly 13% of them were counted only once. The leading ten clones occupy about 0.94% of the sample.

Broader findings and caveats from the paper: A weaker excess of twin sharing was found in beta out-of-frame sequences because the signal-to-noise ratio was lowered by fewer shared sequences. In monozygotic twins, out-of-frame TCR alpha sharing was systematically underestimated by recombination models, although the models agreed with sharing between unrelated individuals. Conclusions relied on cross-sectional statistical analysis, since the same donors could not be followed over many years. Out-of-frame TCR alpha sequences shared between twins showed an excess of low generation-probability sequences compared with coincidental sharing between unrelated individuals. Zero-insertion analyses could be partly confounded by invariant T cells such as MAIT and iNKT, although diverse VJ usage argued against such confounding for most clonotypes. Fewer insertions were carried by abundant cord blood beta clonotypes, a similar but weaker trend appeared in young adult naive repertoires, and no such trend appeared in memory repertoires.

This clonotype was detected many times. Its antigen is not yet known. No base qualities exist here, and no much larger clone lies one base off it. Every donor was a healthy Caucasian. The twin cohort consisted of three pairs of female monozygotic twins, all aged 18 to 29 years. Positive isolation kits from Invitrogen were used to isolate CD4+ and CD8+ T cell populations. The CDR3, from cysteine to phenylalanine, totals 14 residues. This entry keeps only the CDR3 DNA: 42 bases, framed from base 1. V gives up 2 bases and J gives up 9 bases, and the segment between their germline ends measures 14 bases. Via the germline V gene, CDR1 is SGHTA and CDR2 FQGTGA. These data are also associated with another study on yellow fever vaccine responses in identical twins. In that second paper, the authors write: The authors reported that the T cell response to vaccination in identical twins appeared partly convergent and partly personalized. Focusing on identical twins, the study followed the T cell clones that responded to the vaccine, and did so with precision.

This chain joins TRBV7-3 to TRBJ2-1; D gene: possibly TRBD1, on 5 matching bases. The sample consisted of CD4+ T cells sorted from blood. The TCR originated in a woman aged 18 to 35 in good health. Read as DNA, the sequence is TGTGCCAGCAGCTTATCTCCCAGGGCCCCTGAGCAGTTCTTC. Its translation is CASSLSPRAPEQFF.